Following are 13 T cell receptor beta chains from one sample sequenced in a study of blood T cell repertoires in COVID-19. Data came from immunoSEQ multiplex PCR; TCRdb stores just in-frame clones and leaves some out. The data show approximately 380,000 clones, 85% seen once. Sequenced sample: peripheral blood. Receptors were obtained from a woman aged 18-35 years with acute or convalescent COVID-19.

This clone is a singleton in its sample. The chain uses TRBV29-1 and TRBJ2-7, with D possibly being TRBD1 (5 bases). The CDR3 is 12 residues long. In germline, CDR1 is SQVTM, CDR2 ANQGSEA. Between the trimmed V and J ends, which lost 3 bases and 6 bases, there was a span of 12 bases. The CDR3 is CSVDRAGAEQYF. CDR3 sequence (DNA): TGCAGCGTTGACAGAGCTGGGGCCGAGCAGTACTTC.

The table lists this clone with a few counts. The genes are TRBV19 and TRBJ1-6, with TRBD1 matching over 9 bases. Trimming took 6 bases from V and 10 from J; bases not matched to a gene: 1. CDR3 size: 12 residues. Germline CDR1 and CDR2: LNHDA and SQIVND (reference sequence). CDR3 sequence (DNA): TGTGCCAGTAGAGACAGGGGGTCACCCCTCCACTTT. This sequence encodes CASRDRGSPLHF. The whole variable domain, remainder taken from reference TRBV19 and TRBJ1-6, is DGGITQSPKYLFRKEGQNVTLSCEQNLNHDAMYWYRQDPGQGLRLIYYSQIVNDFQKGDIAEGYSVSREKKESFPLTVTSAQKNPTAFYLCASRDRGSPLHFGNGTRLTVT.

The V and J genes are TRBV2 and TRBJ1-1; possibly TRBD1 for D (5 bases). V gave up 0 bases and J gave up 1 base, with 9 bases separating them. This CDR3 is 15 amino acids long. CDR1 SNHLY and CDR2 FYNNEI come from the germline V gene. CDR3 loop: CASSEARQGNTEAFF. DNA for the CDR3: TGTGCCAGCAGTGAAGCGCGGCAGGGGAACACTGAAGCTTTCTTT.

The chain joins TRBV5-1 to TRBJ1-1, with D perhaps TRBD1 (5 bases). CDR3 length equals 14 residues. The V gene's germline CDR1 is SGHRS and CDR2 YFSETQ. V was shortened by 0 bases and J by 6 bases, with 12 bases between the two germline ends. CDR3 DNA: TGCGCCAGCAGCTTGGCGGCAGGGCTACCTGAAGCTTTCTTT. It codes for CASSLAAGLPEAFF.

Turning to this clone: Other DNA sequences within the sample encode an identical CDR3. The rearrangement uses TRBV5-1 and TRBJ1-1; the D is unclear. CDR3 length: 13 residues. Trimming cost V 0 bases and J 2 bases, with 5 bases left between them. Germline V gene data show CDR1 as SGHRS and CDR2 as YFSETQ. The DNA for the CDR3 is TGCGCCAGCAGCTTGGCGGGAAACACTGAAGCTTTCTTT. The encoded protein is CASSLAGNTEAFF. Full variable domain (missing parts from reference TRBV5-1 and TRBJ1-1): KAGVTQTPRYLIKTRGQQVTLSCSPISGHRSVSWYQQTPGQGLQFLFEYFSETQRNKGNFPGRFSGRQFSNSRSEMNVSTLELGDSALYLCASSLAGNTEAFFGQGTRLTVV.

This clone was counted a few times. J is TRBJ2-7 and V is TRBV7-8; a weak D match, TRBD1 (6 bases). Germline-derived CDR1 and CDR2 are SGHVS and FQNEAQ. The ends were cut back, 3 bases at V and 1 base at J, with 13 bases in the middle. The CDR3 totals 15 residues. The DNA for the CDR3 is TGTGCCAGCAGCTTTGATGGGGGCCGATCCTACGAGCAGTACTTC. Protein: CASSFDGGRSYEQYF.

This clone was detected many times. The sample carries other DNA sequences with the same CDR3. The genes are TRBV18 and TRBJ1-2; the match to TRBD1 covers 8 bases. The J segment lost 3 bases and the V segment lost 5 bases, leaving 2 bases of the junction unmatched. This CDR3 is built from 13 residues. The V gene's germline CDR1 is KGHSH and CDR2 LQKENI. CDR3 DNA: TGTGCCAGCTCATCGACAGGGGACTATGGCTACACCTTC. Translated: CASSSTGDYGYTF.

The chain recombines TRBV14 with TRBJ1-2, with D uncertain. Germline-derived CDR1 and CDR2 are SGHDN and FVKESK. The CDR3 runs to 14 residues. Trimming stripped 0 bases from V and 2 bases from J, with 7 bases between. The CDR3 DNA reads as TGTGCCAGCAGCCAAGACAGGCAGAACTATGGCTACACCTTC. Its translation: CASSQDRQNYGYTF.

This clone turned up a few times. This rearrangement joins TRBV5-1 to TRBJ1-5; tentatively, D is TRBD1 (6 bases). CDR1 is SGHRS and CDR2 is YFSETQ in the germline V gene. The germline V and J ends were trimmed by 5 bases and 5 bases, with 20 bases remaining between them. The CDR3 has 16 amino acids. The CDR3 bases are TGCGCCAGCAGTCCTGGAGACAGGTTAAGATATCAGCCCCAGCATTTT. Protein: CASSPGDRLRYQPQHF. Combining the CDR3 with reference TRBV5-1 and TRBJ1-5 gives the whole variable domain KAGVTQTPRYLIKTRGQQVTLSCSPISGHRSVSWYQQTPGQGLQFLFEYFSETQRNKGNFPGRFSGRQFSNSRSEMNVSTLELGDSALYLCASSPGDRLRYQPQHFGDGTRLSIL.

The V call is TRBV5-1, the J call TRBJ2-7; D is possibly TRBD2 (6 bases). Germline CDR1 reads SGHRS; CDR2 reads YFSETQ. The germline V and J ends were trimmed by 3 bases and 2 bases, with 12 bases remaining between them. The CDR3 is 14 residues long. The CDR3 coding sequence is TGCGCCAGCAGCTCGCGGACGGGAGCCTACGAGCAGTACTTC. It codes for CASSSRTGAYEQYF.

The rearrangement links TRBV9 to TRBJ1-4; no reliable D call. CDR3 length: 16 amino acids. Germline V lookup: CDR1 SGDLS, CDR2 YYNGEE. V was trimmed by 0 bases and J by 0 bases, leaving 9 bases between them. The DNA of the CDR3 is TGTGCCAGCAGCGTAGAACAGATTGCAACTAATGAAAAACTGTTTTTT. This sequence encodes CASSVEQIATNEKLFF.

The gene calls are TRBV7-9 and TRBJ1-1, with TRBD1 matching 8 bases. V was pared by 6 bases and J by 6 bases, with 12 bases of the junction left unmatched. Germline loops: CDR1 SEHNR, CDR2 FQNEAQ (reference sequence). The CDR3 runs 15 residues. This chain's CDR3 is CASRPDRGESAEAFF. The CDR3 DNA follows: TGTGCCAGCAGACCTGACAGGGGAGAAAGCGCTGAAGCTTTCTTT.

A few counts support this clone. The V and J genes are TRBV9 and TRBJ1-2, with 12 bases fitting TRBD1. The germline V gene encodes CDR1 SGDLS and CDR2 YYNGEE. The J segment lost 2 bases and the V segment lost 4 bases, leaving 9 bases of the junction unmatched. This CDR3 spans 17 amino acids. Here the CDR3 reads CASSRSPGTGGNYGYTF. Written as DNA, the CDR3 is TGTGCCAGCAGCAGAAGCCCCGGGACAGGGGGCAACTATGGCTACACCTTC. Full variable domain (remainder filled in from reference TRBV9 and TRBJ1-2): DSGVTQTPKHLITATGQRVTLRCSPRSGDLSVYWYQQSLDQGLQFLIQYYNGEERAKGNILERFSAQQFPDLHSELNLSSLELGDSALYFCASSRSPGTGGNYGYTFGSGTRLTVV.